The clone carrying this T cell receptor (beta chain) was recorded once. Its specificity is not known. One entry per CDR3 protein, called by TCRdb with MiXCR from the multiplex PCR reads. The sample yields approximately 210,000 distinct CDR3 sequences, around 35% seen once. This entry belongs to a study of breast tumors, draining lymph nodes, adjacent tissues. Broader study findings: Tumor repertoires ranked between lymph nodes and nontumor tissue in diversity, with V and J gene preferences.

The junction had 6 bases not matched to a gene; V was cut back by 4 bases and J by 5 bases. Per the germline V gene, CDR1 is SGHDT and CDR2 is YYEEEE. The CDR3 totals 16 residues. Samples came from axillary lymph nodes draining the breast cancer. V is TRBV5-6 and J is TRBJ2-5; 15 bases line up with TRBD2. Material for sequencing was axillary lymph node tissue. The TCR was taken from a female donor with breast cancer. Some clones in this sample may be carry-over from other donors' samples. The CDR3 spells CASSIRTSGRGETQYF. In DNA, the CDR3 is TGTGCCAGCAGCATTCGGACTAGCGGGAGGGGTGAGACCCAGTACTTC.